This T cell receptor (beta chain) emerged from a study of blood T cells in healthy people across ages. A J-beta primer mix and a sample-barcoded 5' primer were used in a second PCR of roughly 7 to 12 cycles. TCRdb processed the 5' RACE reads anew with MiXCR; each CDR3 protein has one entry. The sample carries some 900,000 distinct CDR3 sequences, about 48% recorded once. Trimming removed 4 bases from V and 6 bases from J, with 19 bases in between. The CDR3 consists of 16 residues. In germline, CDR1 is MNHNY, CDR2 SVGAGI (reference sequence). What was sequenced was blood. The clonotype comes from a man aged 30-40 years in good health. The rearrangement links TRBV6-6 to TRBJ2-1; maybe TRBD1 (5 bases). The CDR3 sequence: CASSWDTGKGSNEQFF. The CDR3 bases are TGTGCCAGCAGTTGGGATACAGGTAAAGGAAGCAATGAGCAGTTCTTC.